This TCR beta chain was recorded in a study of blood T cell repertoires in COVID-19. About the study: PBMCs, B-cell-depleted T cells, or T cells were the source of the cDNA or gDNA that made up the material.

Seattle enrolled patients during active infection and tracked them longitudinally. The protocol was immunoSEQ multiplex PCR, while the TCRdb copy is restricted to in-frame clones and leaves out a portion. Here the sample spans a few hundred thousand clones, about 89% being singletons. The CDR3 runs to 14 residues. The V and J ends lost 6 bases and 1 base respectively, with 11 bases between them. Germline CDR1 reads SNHLY; CDR2 reads FYNNEI. This sequence originates from a woman in her twenties or thirties with COVID-19, enrolled during active disease. Source material: peripheral blood. The chain uses TRBV2 and TRBJ2-3; a possible D gene is TRBD1 (5 bases). The CDR3: CASRDIGGTDTQYF. Here the CDR3 DNA reads TGTGCCAGCAGGGACATCGGAGGCACAGATACGCAGTATTTT. The variable domain in full, with the rest retrieved from reference TRBV2 and TRBJ2-3, is EPEVTQTPSHQVTQMGQEVILRCVPISNHLYFYWYRQILGQKVEFLVSFYNNEISEKSEIFDDQFSVERPDGSNFTLKIRSTKLEDSAMYFCASRDIGGTDTQYFGPGTRLTVL.